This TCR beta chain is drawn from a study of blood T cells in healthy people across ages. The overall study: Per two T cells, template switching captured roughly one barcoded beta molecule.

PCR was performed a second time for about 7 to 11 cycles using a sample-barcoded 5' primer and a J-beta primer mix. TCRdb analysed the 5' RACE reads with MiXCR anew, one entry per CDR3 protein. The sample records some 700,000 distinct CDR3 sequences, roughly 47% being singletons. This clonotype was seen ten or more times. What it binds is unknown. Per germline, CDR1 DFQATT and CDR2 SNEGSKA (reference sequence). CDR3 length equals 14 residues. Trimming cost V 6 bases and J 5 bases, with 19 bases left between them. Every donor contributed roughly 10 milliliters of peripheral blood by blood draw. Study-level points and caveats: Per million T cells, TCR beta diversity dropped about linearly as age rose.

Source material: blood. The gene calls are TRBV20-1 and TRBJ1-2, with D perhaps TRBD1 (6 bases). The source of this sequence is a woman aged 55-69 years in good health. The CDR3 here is CSADGTPGEYGYTF. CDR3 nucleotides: TGCAGTGCGGACGGGACACCTGGGGAGTATGGCTACACCTTC.